This T cell receptor beta chain was sequenced for a study of T cell responses to AZD1222 COVID-19 vaccine. Study-wide context: Samples with a second dose at about 4 or about 12 weeks were pooled together.

In the case of this clone: Its antigen is as yet unknown.

Study observations and caveats: There were vaccine-associated CD4 TCRs across spike, dominant at 160-218 and 743-854. No day 14 peak samples; only post-peak repertoires were characterized. It should be noted that donors were predominantly white British and more often female, and clonal diversity was possibly underestimated.

There are 12 residues in the CDR3. V was shortened by 7 bases and J by 5 bases, with 12 bases between the two germline ends. The germline CDR1 and CDR2 sequences are MDHEN and SYDVKM. Here immunoSEQ multiplex PCR was the method, and the copy in TCRdb shows in-frame clones only, minus some. The sample comprises roughly 100,000 clones, about 88% of which are singletons, and 4% to 6% rests with the top ten. This chain links TRBV28 with TRBJ2-7; TRBD2 is a possible D gene (6 bases). The receptor's source is an adult in good health. Sequencing used peripheral blood, obtained on day 0 of AZD1222 vaccination. Written as DNA, the CDR3 is TGTGCCAGCACGACGGGAGATCACGAGCAGTACTTC. Translation gives CASTTGDHEQYF.